This T cell receptor (beta chain) was recorded in a study of Ad26.COV2.S vaccination and SARS-CoV-2 variants. Using immunoSEQ multiplex PCR, the repertoire was profiled, and TCRdb retains in-frame clones only, with some absent. The sample includes a few hundred thousand clones, approximately 87% seen only once; the top ten take around 5.5%. CDR1 and CDR2 from the germline V gene are MNHNY and SVGAGI (reference sequence). The CDR3 runs to 13 residues. The ends lost 8 bases at V and 7 bases at J; junction bases unmatched: 10. Treatment indicated: around 19 received Ad26.COV2.S at low or high dose, single or two shots; about 5 received placebo; per-sample allocation not given. Sampling was performed 63 days after the first vaccine or placebo injection.

Sequencing used peripheral blood, obtained in a trial of Ad26.COV2.S vaccine versus placebo. This clonotype was sampled from a person aged 18-65 years who received the Ad26.COV2.S COVID-19 vaccine or a placebo. The chain uses TRBV6-6 and TRBJ1-1; 7 bases line up with TRBD1. The CDR3 here is CASRWAGGSEAFF. The DNA for the CDR3 is TGTGCCAGCCGATGGGCAGGGGGAAGTGAAGCTTTCTTT.